Listed here is a single T cell receptor beta chain. Its specificity is unknown. These data come from a study of T cells after yellow fever vaccination. Study in general: SMART-Seq v4 Ultra Low Input served to prepare low-cell-number fractions.

This CDR3 region has 15 residues. Between the trimmed V and J ends, which lost 0 bases and 7 bases, there was a span of 12 bases. Germline values: CDR1 LGHNA, CDR2 YNFKEQ. General study points: Only a small proportion of the clonotypes turned up in both the CD4 and the CD8 compartments, likely arising from convergent recombination. After the booster, 95% to 98% of CD4 and roughly nine tenths of CD8 primary-response clones were re-detected.

Template-switching 5'RACE yielded the TCR cDNA; a universal primer site and UMIs were added in the process. One entry per CDR3 protein, called by TCRdb with MiXCR from the 5' RACE reads. The data contain roughly 330,000 distinct CDR3 sequences, around 6.8% of them seen just once; the ten biggest clones take up about 18%. The sample here was PBMCs, taken around 45 days after the first yellow fever vaccination. The chain has TRBV4-2 and TRBJ1-4; weak D call: TRBD1 (6 bases). The TCR was taken from a man younger than 30 who received the YFV17D yellow fever vaccine. The CDR3 loop reads CASSQDLGASEKLFF. CDR3 bases: TGTGCCAGCAGCCAAGATTTGGGGGCTAGTGAAAAACTGTTTTTT.